Listed below are T cell receptor beta chains from one sample, sequenced in a study of T cell responses to AZD1222 COVID-19 vaccine. TCRdb keeps only in-frame clones here, not all; method: immunoSEQ multiplex PCR. The data show more than 85,000 clones, with about 85% seen just once and less than 3.5% held by the top ten. The sample here was peripheral blood, taken on day 0 of AZD1222 vaccination. Every receptor here comes from an adult in good health. CDR3s include the opening cysteine and the closing phenylalanine or tryptophan. The D gene is left open where the match is weak. Where a row states a size, it is once, few, many or the class of an expanded clone; other rows omit it.

v_gene: TRBV5-1; abundance: NA; d_gene: TRBD2; j_gene: TRBJ2-3; CDR3aa: CASSPTSGSTDTQYF; CDR3nt: TGCGCCAGCAGCCCAACTAGCGGGAGCACAGATACGCAGTATTTT
v_gene: TRBV5-6; abundance: NA; d_gene: TRBD2; j_gene: TRBJ2-2; CDR3aa: CASSLGATSSTGELFF; CDR3nt: TGTGCCAGCAGCTTGGGGGCGACTAGCTCCACCGGGGAGCTGTTTTTT
v_gene: TRBV5-6; abundance: NA; d_gene: NA; j_gene: TRBJ2-7; CDR3aa: CASSLDYSYEQYF; CDR3nt: TGTGCCAGCAGCTTGGATTACAGCTACGAGCAGTACTTC
v_gene: TRBV28; abundance: NA; d_gene: TRBD2; j_gene: TRBJ2-5; CDR3aa: CASSLSGGARETQYF; CDR3nt: TGTGCCAGCAGTTTGAGCGGGGGGGCCCGAGAGACCCAGTACTTC
v_gene: TRBV11-2; abundance: NA; d_gene: NA; j_gene: TRBJ2-7; CDR3aa: CASSLSRSEQYF; CDR3nt: TGTGCCAGCAGCTTAAGTCGGAGCGAGCAGTACTTC
v_gene: TRBV15; abundance: NA; d_gene: NA; j_gene: TRBJ2-7; CDR3aa: CATSLGYSYEQYF; CDR3nt: TGTGCCACCTCCCTAGGATACTCCTACGAGCAGTACTTC
v_gene: TRBV24-1; abundance: NA; d_gene: NA; j_gene: TRBJ2-2; CDR3aa: CATSDLYKELFF; CDR3nt: TGTGCCACCAGTGATTTGTACAAGGAGCTGTTTTTT
v_gene: TRBV7-8; abundance: NA; d_gene: TRBD2; j_gene: TRBJ2-7; CDR3aa: CASSQTSGRLPYF; CDR3nt: TGTGCCAGCAGCCAGACTAGCGGGAGGCTCCCGTACTTC
v_gene: TRBV7-2; abundance: once; d_gene: NA; j_gene: TRBJ1-5; CDR3aa: CASSSNLNNQPQHF; CDR3nt: TGTGCCAGCAGCTCCAACCTTAACAATCAGCCCCAGCATTTT
v_gene: TRBV2; abundance: NA; d_gene: TRBD1; j_gene: TRBJ2-7; CDR3aa: CASSTQGTASYEQYF; CDR3nt: TGTGCCAGCAGTACACAGGGGACCGCCTCCTACGAGCAGTACTTC